Presented here are 30 T cell receptor beta chains from one specimen sequenced in a study of a mutant IDH1 vaccine in newly diagnosed glioma. Method: immunoSEQ multiplex PCR; TCRdb's copy keeps in-frame clones and lacks some. The sample carries approximately 20,000 clones, under 85% recorded once. Time point: baseline, week 1 (first vaccination visit). Treatment here: pre-vaccination baseline after standard-of-care therapy. Sequencing used PBMCs, obtained from a glioma patient treated with radiotherapy, temozolomide or both. These receptors were collected from a man aged 35-49 years with glioma.

The chain has TRBV5-1 and TRBJ1-1; D is ambiguous. This CDR3 is 14 amino acids long. Looked up from germline, CDR1 is SGHRS and CDR2 is YFSETQ. Trimming removed 1 base at V and 1 base at J, with 8 bases between. CDR3 bases: TGCGCCAGCAGCTTGCGGCTCCAGAACACTGAAGCTTTCTTT. As protein: CASSLRLQNTEAFF.

The chain has TRBV5-1 and TRBJ2-2, with D hard to call. Germline values: CDR1 SGHRS, CDR2 YFSETQ. V dropped 4 bases and J dropped 1 base, with 8 bases sitting between them. CDR3 length equals 14 residues. Here the CDR3 DNA reads TGCGCCAGCAGCCGGACGGTGAACACCGGGGAGCTGTTTTTT. It is translated as CASSRTVNTGELFF.

The rearrangement joins TRBV5-4 to TRBJ1-1, with 8 bases aligning to TRBD1. V shed 2 bases, J shed 4 bases, and the junction held 13 bases outside the gene matches. Germline V gene data show CDR1 as SGHNT and CDR2 as YYREEE (reference sequence). The CDR3 spans 17 residues. The CDR3 sequence is CASSFGQGGRISTEAFF. The CDR3 region has the DNA TGTGCCAGCAGCTTTGGACAGGGCGGGAGAATTAGCACTGAAGCTTTCTTT.

The table lists this clone with a few counts. The CDR3: CASSLFVEGDTEAFF. DNA for the CDR3: TGTGCCAGCAGCTTATTTGTGGAGGGGGACACTGAAGCTTTCTTT. The J gene is TRBJ1-1, the V gene TRBV7-2; D is possibly TRBD1 (6 bases). Germline CDR1 is SGHTA and CDR2 is FQGNSA. V was pared by 2 bases and J by 3 bases, with 13 bases between. The CDR3 covers 15 residues.

The chain combines TRBV5-1 with TRBJ1-2, with D perhaps TRBD1 (6 bases). CDR1 SGHRS and CDR2 YFSETQ come from the germline V gene. CDR3 length: 15 residues. V gave up 1 base and J gave up 6 bases, with 16 bases separating them. The CDR3 reads CASSLIVGGSDGYTF. CDR3 in DNA: TGCGCCAGCAGCTTGATTGTAGGGGGGAGCGATGGCTACACCTTC.

The gene calls are TRBV10-3 and TRBJ2-7, with 7 bases matching TRBD2. Trimming at V came to 2 bases and at J to 6 bases, leaving 7 bases not matched to a gene. The CDR3 runs 14 residues. Germline loops: CDR1 ENHRY, CDR2 SYGVKD. CDR3 protein: CAISESGNRGEQYF. CDR3 bases: TGTGCCATCAGTGAGAGCGGGAATCGTGGCGAGCAGTACTTC.

By share of the sample, this clone is medium-sized. The rearrangement uses TRBV23-1 and TRBJ1-1; D unclear. TRBV23-1 is labeled an ORF, and its function is uncertain. The ends were cut back, 4 bases at V and 2 bases at J, with 14 bases in the middle. This CDR3 contains 15 residues. The CDR3 sequence is CASSPWAALNTEAFF. CDR3 DNA: TGCGCCAGCAGTCCATGGGCCGCTCTAAACACTGAAGCTTTCTTT.

The chain has TRBV25-1 and TRBJ1-4; TRBD1 might be the D (6 bases). This CDR3 has 13 amino acids. Per the germline V gene, CDR1 is MGHDK and CDR2 is SYGVNS. V was trimmed by 6 bases and J by 7 bases, leaving 12 bases between them. CDR3 sequence reads: CASRETGSEKLFF. CDR3 nucleotides: TGTGCCAGCAGGGAAACAGGGTCTGAAAAACTGTTTTTT. Based on the CDR3 plus reference TRBV25-1 and TRBJ1-4, the full variable domain is EADIYQTPRYLVIGTGKKITLECSQTMGHDKMYWYQQDPGMELHLIHYSYGVNSTEKGDLSSESTVSRIRTEHFPLTLESARPSHTSQYLCASRETGSEKLFFGSGTQLSVL.

This chain uses TRBV6-6 with TRBJ2-2; unclear D gene. Trimming left V 4 bases short and J 0 bases short, with 12 bases between. The CDR3 consists of 16 residues. CDR1 and CDR2 from the germline V gene are MNHNY and SVGAGI (reference sequence). The CDR3 bases are TGTGCCAGCAGTTGGTGCGCGGAAGCGAACACCGGGGAGCTGTTTTTT. It encodes CASSWCAEANTGELFF.

V and J are TRBV6-1 and TRBJ2-7, with D possibly TRBD2 on 5 matching bases. This CDR3 has 14 residues. Germline-derived CDR1 and CDR2 are MNHNS and SASEGT. The germline V and J ends were trimmed by 6 bases and 3 bases, with 15 bases remaining between them. Here the CDR3 DNA reads TGTGCCAGCAGCTCCTCCGGACTGCTCTACGAGCAGTACGTC. Translated: CASSSSGLLYEQYV.

The CDR3 nucleotides are TGTGCCAGCGGTTTTAGCGGGACTGGCTGGGCCACAGATACGCAGTATTTT. Its protein product is CASGFSGTGWATDTQYF. V usage is TRBV25-1 and J usage is TRBJ2-3, with TRBD2 matching over 8 bases. Trimming cost V 8 bases and J 2 bases; bases outside gene matches: 15. The germline V gene encodes CDR1 MGHDK and CDR2 SYGVNS. CDR3 size: 17 residues.

The chain has TRBV19 and TRBJ1-2, with 11 bases lining up with TRBD1. Germline V gene data show CDR1 as LNHDA and CDR2 as SQIVND (reference sequence). The CDR3 runs 16 residues. V shed 5 bases, J shed 3 bases, and the junction held 8 bases outside the gene matches. CDR3 DNA: TGTGCCAGTAGTGACTGGGACAGGGGGTCACACTATGGCTACACCTTC. Translation gives CASSDWDRGSHYGYTF.

V gene TRBV28 combines with J gene TRBJ2-7; a possible D gene is TRBD1 (7 bases). Germline V gene lookup returns CDR1 MDHEN and CDR2 SYDVKM. The CDR3 runs to 15 residues. Deletions cut 6 bases from V and 3 bases from J, with 18 bases between. The CDR3 sequence is CASSLTQGGGYEQYV. The CDR3 DNA reads as TGTGCCAGCAGCTTAACCCAGGGGGGAGGCTACGAGCAGTACGTC.

With respect to this clone: This CDR3 is also generated by other DNA sequences in the sample. J is TRBJ2-5 and V is TRBV6-1; the D is unclear. With 6 bases removed from V and 5 bases from J, the gap between germline ends came to 13 bases. The CDR3 has 13 amino acids. Per the germline V gene, CDR1 is MNHNS and CDR2 is SASEGT. CDR3 region: CASSDEVWETQYF. The CDR3 nucleotides are TGTGCCAGCAGCGACGAGGTCTGGGAGACCCAGTACTTC.

The chain couples TRBV18 to TRBJ1-2, with D unresolved. Between the trimmed V and J ends, which lost 0 bases and 8 bases, there was a span of 13 bases. CDR1 KGHSH and CDR2 LQKENI come from the germline V gene. This CDR3 is 14 amino acids long. CDR3 region: CASSPPERPGGYTF. The CDR3 DNA sequence: TGTGCCAGCTCACCACCGGAGCGACCTGGGGGCTACACCTTC. The variable domain in full, completed from reference TRBV18 and TRBJ1-2, reads NAGVMQNPRHLVRRRGQEARLRCSPMKGHSHVYWYRQLPEEGLKFMVYLQKENIIDESGMPKERFSAEFPKEGPSILRIQQVVRGDSAAYFCASSPPERPGGYTFGSGTRLTVV.

This sequence joins TRBV2 and TRBJ1-1; no definite D call. The CDR3 sequence is 13 residues long. Germline CDR1 reads SNHLY; CDR2 reads FYNNEI. V was cut by 9 bases and J by 5 bases, with 16 bases left in between. The CDR3 spells CASQIRPGTEAFF. CDR3 bases: TGTGCCAGTCAAATTCGCCCCGGGACTGAAGCTTTCTTT.

This clone was seen a single time. V is TRBV6-6 and J is TRBJ1-1, with 8 nucleotides matching TRBD1. Germline CDR1 is MNHNY and CDR2 is SVGAGI (reference sequence). The CDR3 has 16 amino acids. Trimming took 5 bases from V and 3 from J; bases not matched to a gene: 11. The CDR3 here is CASSQGAGQGHTEAFF. The CDR3 bases are TGTGCCAGCAGTCAGGGGGCAGGGCAAGGGCACACTGAAGCTTTCTTT.

The chain has TRBV29-1 and TRBJ2-2; no clear D gene. Germline V gene lookup returns CDR1 SQVTM and CDR2 ANQGSEA. There are 15 residues in the CDR3. V shed 4 bases and J shed 0 bases, with 12 bases lying between them. CDR3 sequence: CSVADHKANTGELFF. DNA for the CDR3: TGCAGCGTTGCCGACCACAAAGCGAACACCGGGGAGCTGTTTTTT.

This rearrangement joins TRBV25-1 to TRBJ2-5; 8 positions agree with TRBD1. Trimming at V came to 4 bases and at J to 2 bases, leaving 6 bases not matched to a gene. Germline CDR1 is MGHDK and CDR2 is SYGVNS. The length of the CDR3 is 15 residues. CDR3 residues: CASSAGTGPQETQYF. CDR3 nucleotides: TGTGCCAGCAGTGCGGGGACAGGACCACAAGAGACCCAGTACTTC.

V and J are TRBV6-5 and TRBJ1-4, with no clear D. CDR1 is MNHEY and CDR2 is SVGAGI in the germline V gene. This CDR3 has 13 amino acids. V dropped 4 bases and J dropped 6 bases, with 9 bases sitting between them. CDR3 in amino acids: CASSLDTHEKLFF. Written as DNA, the CDR3 is TGTGCCAGCAGTTTGGATACGCATGAAAAACTGTTTTTT.

V usage is TRBV7-2 and J usage is TRBJ1-6; D remains unclear. This CDR3 has 18 residues. The ends were cut back, 5 bases at V and 0 bases at J, with 17 bases in the middle. Germline V gives CDR1 SGHTA, CDR2 FQGNSA. CDR3 sequence reads: CASSLTGPTSSYNSPLHF. The CDR3 region has the DNA TGTGCCAGCAGCCTTACCGGACCCACGAGCTCCTATAATTCACCCCTCCACTTT.

The rearrangement links TRBV6-1 to TRBJ2-7, with D perhaps TRBD1 (6 bases). This CDR3 is 12 amino acids long. In germline, CDR1 is MNHNS, CDR2 SASEGT. The ends were cut back, 8 bases at V and 6 bases at J, with 14 bases in the middle. CDR3 coding DNA: TGTGCCAGCGATAGGGGGAATTTCGAGCAGTACGTC. It codes for CASDRGNFEQYV.

The chain couples TRBV5-1 to TRBJ1-6; D remains unclear. The germline V gene encodes CDR1 SGHRS and CDR2 YFSETQ. CDR3 length: 14 amino acids. The V gene lost 6 bases and the J gene lost 7 bases, with 14 bases spanning the gap. Here the CDR3 reads CASKEGPENSPLHF. Here the CDR3 DNA reads TGCGCCAGCAAAGAAGGACCGGAGAATTCACCCCTCCACTTT.

The chain has TRBV6-1 and TRBJ2-2; 8 positions agree with TRBD2. Germline assignment: CDR1 MNHNS and CDR2 SASEGT. The CDR3 extends over 14 amino acids. V shed 4 bases and J 3 bases; nucleotides not matched to a gene: 1. CDR3 sequence reads: CASSVSGDTGELFF. The CDR3 DNA sequence: TGTGCCAGCAGTGTTAGCGGGGACACCGGGGAGCTGTTTTTT.

The chain carries TRBV5-1 and TRBJ2-3; D is perhaps TRBD1 (6 bases). The CDR3 contains 13 residues. CDR1 SGHRS and CDR2 YFSETQ come from the germline V gene. V was clipped by 2 bases and J by 6 bases, with 10 bases between them. The CDR3 bases are TGCGCCAGCAGCTTCTGGGGGCTCGATACGCAGTATTTT. Its protein is CASSFWGLDTQYF.

This rearrangement joins TRBV5-1 to TRBJ1-1, with D maybe TRBD1 (5 bases). The CDR3 is 14 amino acids. Germline CDR1 and CDR2: SGHRS and YFSETQ. V was cut by 2 bases and J by 1 base, with 9 bases left in between. The CDR3 DNA reads TGCGCCAGCAGCTTTGACAGCAGGAACACTGAAGCTTTCTTT. Its protein product is CASSFDSRNTEAFF.

This clone was found once. The chain combines TRBV4-3 with TRBJ2-1, with D perhaps matching TRBD2 (6 bases). The V end lost 0 bases, the J end lost 0 bases, and 15 bases lay between the germline ends. The length of the CDR3 is 18 residues. Per the germline V gene, CDR1 is LGHNA and CDR2 is YSLEER. CDR3 sequence (DNA): TGCGCCAGCAGCCAAGATTCTTTACAGGAGGGCTCCTACAATGAGCAGTTCTTC. Translated: CASSQDSLQEGSYNEQFF.

This chain links TRBV7-2 with TRBJ2-3; no clear D. CDR1 is SGHTA and CDR2 is FQGNSA in the germline V gene. CDR3 length: 13 amino acids. V lost 3 bases, J lost 6 bases, and 10 bases lay in between. The DNA for the CDR3 is TGTGCCAGCAGCTTGGGCCACAAGGATACGCAGTATTTT. Protein: CASSLGHKDTQYF. Filled out from reference TRBV7-2 and TRBJ2-3, the complete variable domain reads GAGVSQSPSNKVTEKGKDVELRCDPISGHTALYWYRQSLGQGLEFLIYFQGNSAPDKSGLPSDRFSAERTGGSVSTLTIQRTQQEDSAVYLCASSLGHKDTQYFGPGTRLTVL.

This rearrangement joins TRBV5-6 to TRBJ1-4; TRBD1 agrees at 9 bases. Germline CDR1 SGHDT, CDR2 YYEEEE. This CDR3 comprises 16 residues. The ends lost 4 bases at V and 13 bases at J; junction bases unmatched: 17. The CDR3 here is CASSLAAGTGPSGLFF. CDR3 in DNA: TGTGCCAGCAGCCTGGCGGCCGGGACAGGGCCCTCTGGACTGTTTTTT.

This clone was counted a single time. This rearrangement joins TRBV2 to TRBJ1-2, with D uncertain. The CDR3 contains 13 residues. Per the germline V gene, CDR1 is SNHLY and CDR2 is FYNNEI. The ends were cut back, 11 bases at V and 2 bases at J, with 15 bases in the middle. CDR3: CAPSDGGNYGYTF. DNA for the CDR3: TGTGCCCCATCAGATGGAGGAAACTATGGCTACACCTTC. Using reference TRBV2 and TRBJ1-2 for the parts outside the CDR3, the full variable domain is EPEVTQTPSHQVTQMGQEVILRCVPISNHLYFYWYRQILGQKVEFLVSFYNNEISEKSEIFDDQFSVERPDGSNFTLKIRSTKLEDSAMYFCAPSDGGNYGYTFGSGTRLTVV.